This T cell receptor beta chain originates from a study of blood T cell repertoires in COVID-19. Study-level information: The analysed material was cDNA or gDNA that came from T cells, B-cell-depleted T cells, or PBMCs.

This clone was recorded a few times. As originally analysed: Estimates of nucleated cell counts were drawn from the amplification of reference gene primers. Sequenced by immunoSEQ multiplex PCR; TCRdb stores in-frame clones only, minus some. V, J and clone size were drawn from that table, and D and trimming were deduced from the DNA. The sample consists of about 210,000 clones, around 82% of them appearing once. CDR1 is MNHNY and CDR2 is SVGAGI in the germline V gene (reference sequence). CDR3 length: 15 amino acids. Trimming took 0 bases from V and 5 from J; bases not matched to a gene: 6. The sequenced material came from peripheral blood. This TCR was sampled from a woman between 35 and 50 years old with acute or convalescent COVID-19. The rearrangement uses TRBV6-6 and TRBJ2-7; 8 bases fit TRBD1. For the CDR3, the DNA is TGTGCCAGCAGTTACTCGCGGACAGGGTTCAACGAGCAGTACTTC. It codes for CASSYSRTGFNEQYF.